This T cell receptor beta chain is from a study of blood T cell repertoires in COVID-19. Across the whole study: The cDNA or gDNA used as material had been derived from T cells, B-cell-depleted T cells, or PBMCs.

V was clipped by 5 bases and J by 8 bases, with 7 bases between them. This CDR3 comprises 12 residues. The V gene's germline CDR1 is MGHRA and CDR2 YSYEKL. Someone with COVID-19 had been met by exposed participants within 2 weeks before study entry. TCRdb keeps only in-frame clones here, not all; method: immunoSEQ multiplex PCR. The repertoire includes around 64,000 clones, approximately 70% of them detected once, and around half sits in the top ten. This receptor was taken from a woman aged 55-70 years who had been exposed to COVID-19. The chain is built from TRBV4-1 and TRBJ1-6; D is unclear. The sequenced sample was PBMCs or T cells enriched from blood (not recorded which). CDR3 sequence reads: CASSEVHSPLHF. CDR3 coding DNA: TGCGCCAGCAGCGAGGTACATTCACCCCTCCACTTT.